These T cell receptor beta chains were read from a single sample in a study of blood T cells in healthy people across ages. Each CDR3 protein is one row after TCRdb ran MiXCR on the 5' RACE reads. The repertoire consists of 1.4 million or so distinct CDR3 sequences, with roughly two fifths occurring once and the leading ten covering 4%. The sample consisted of blood. The receptors originated from a woman in her late teens or twenties in good health. CDR3s include the opening cysteine and the closing phenylalanine or tryptophan. The order of the fields is V gene, J gene, clone size, D gene, CDR3 protein, CDR3 DNA. The D gene is left open where the match is weak. Clone size, where shown, is once, few, many, or a class for clones that have expanded.

TRBV21-1,TRBJ2-7,-,-,CASSNPGSRANYEQYF,TGTGCCAGCAGCAATCCGGGTAGCCGGGCTAACTACGAGCAGTACTTC
TRBV29-1,TRBJ1-1,-,-,CSGGGGGLGTEAFF,TGCAGCGGGGGGGGCGGGGGCCTGGGCACTGAAGCTTTCTTT
TRBV29-1,TRBJ2-3,-,-,CSGLPFQLALTDTQYF,TGCAGCGGCCTACCATTCCAACTAGCTCTTACAGATACGCAGTATTTT
TRBV5-1,TRBJ1-1,few,TRBD1,CASRITTGGAAEAFF,TGCGCCAGCCGTATAACAACAGGGGGCGCGGCTGAAGCTTTCTTT
TRBV18,TRBJ1-1,few,-,CASSPSQKGPEAFF,TGTGCCAGCTCACCATCCCAGAAGGGACCTGAAGCTTTCTTT
TRBV15,TRBJ2-1,-,-,CATSREQYNEQFF,TGTGCCACCAGCAGAGAACAGTACAATGAGCAGTTCTTC
TRBV7-2,TRBJ1-6,-,TRBD1,CASSAQGAIDSPPHF,TGTGCCAGCAGCGCGCAGGGGGCCATCGATTCACCCCCCCACTTT
TRBV29-1,TRBJ1-2,-,TRBD1,CSVEDSDREGNYGYTF,TGCAGCGTTGAAGATTCGGACAGGGAGGGTAACTATGGCTACACCTTC
TRBV27,TRBJ1-4,-,TRBD1,CASSPLTGVEKLFF,TGTGCCAGCAGTCCCTTGACAGGGGTAGAAAAACTGTTTTTT
TRBV6-2/TRBV6-3,TRBJ1-5,-,-,CASRYVRVPNQPQHF,TGTGCCAGCAGGTACGTTCGGGTACCGAATCAGCCCCAGCATTTT
TRBV5-1,TRBJ2-7,-,TRBD1,CASSSLLRGLSYNEQYF,TGCGCCAGCAGCTCTCTACTCAGGGGGCTTTCCTACAATGAGCAGTACTTC
TRBV28,TRBJ1-1,-,-,CASSLKLWAFF,TGTGCCAGCAGTTTAAAATTGTGGGCTTTCTTT
TRBV10-2,TRBJ2-2,-,-,CASSDRQALNTGELFF,TGCGCCAGCAGTGACAGACAGGCCTTGAACACCGGGGAGCTGTTTTTT
TRBV28,TRBJ2-2,-,-,CASSSPGSNTGELFF,TGTGCCAGCAGTTCCCCTGGGTCGAACACCGGGGAGCTGTTTTTT
TRBV7-2,TRBJ2-7,many,-,CASSLVIEQYF,TGTGCCAGCAGCTTAGTTATCGAGCAGTACTTC
TRBV20-1,TRBJ2-1,-,TRBD2,CSARDGSGTNEQFF,TGCAGTGCTAGAGATGGGAGCGGGACCAATGAGCAGTTCTTC
TRBV7-9,TRBJ1-6,few,-,CASSSIQSPLHF,TGTGCCAGCAGTTCAATACAGTCACCCCTCCACTTT
TRBV5-5,TRBJ1-2,-,TRBD1,CASSNRDRFHYGYTF,TGTGCCAGCAGCAATAGGGACAGATTCCACTATGGCTACACCTTC
TRBV20-1,TRBJ2-3,-,-,CSARVHYSTDTQYF,TGCAGTGCTAGAGTCCACTATAGCACAGATACGCAGTATTTT
TRBV6-6,TRBJ2-7,-,-,CASMLGYEQYF,TGTGCCAGCATGCTGGGCTACGAGCAGTACTTC
TRBV5-1,TRBJ2-1,-,-,CASSPDTHNEQFF,TGCGCCAGCAGCCCGGACACACACAACGAGCAGTTCTTC
TRBV7-9,TRBJ2-5,few,-,CASSLIGKETQYF,TGTGCCAGCAGCTTGATCGGAAAAGAGACCCAGTACTTC
TRBV20-1,TRBJ1-6,few,-,CSALDSSSYNSPLHF,TGCAGTGCCCTGGACAGTAGCTCCTATAATTCACCCCTCCACTTT
TRBV20-1,TRBJ2-2,-,-,CSAREGRGTGELFF,TGCAGTGCTAGAGAGGGGAGAGGAACCGGGGAGCTGTTTTTT
TRBV20-1,TRBJ1-1,many,-,CSASRRALNTEAFF,TGCAGTGCTTCTCGGAGGGCTCTGAACACTGAAGCTTTCTTT
TRBV4-1,TRBJ2-1,-,-,CASSQVNLQETQFF,TGCGCCAGCAGCCAAGTTAATCTCCAAGAGACCCAGTTCTTC
TRBV20-1,TRBJ2-4,few,TRBD2,CSATRLAGGVRAKNIQYF,TGCAGTGCTACCCGACTAGCGGGGGGGGTGAGAGCCAAAAACATTCAGTACTTC
TRBV29-1,TRBJ2-2,-,TRBD1,CSIPGQMNTGELFF,TGCAGCATCCCGGGACAGATGAACACCGGGGAGCTGTTTTTT
TRBV7-9,TRBJ2-7,-,TRBD2,CASSLGTSDEQYF,TGTGCCAGCAGCTTAGGGACTAGCGATGAGCAGTACTTC
TRBV27,TRBJ2-7,-,-,CASSSNRVSYEQYF,TGTGCCAGCAGTTCAAACAGAGTCTCCTACGAGCAGTACTTC
TRBV29-1,TRBJ2-7,-,-,CSGRSSYEQYF,TGCAGCGGGCGGAGCTCCTACGAGCAGTACTTC
TRBV7-2,TRBJ1-2,few,-,CASSTPAKYGYTF,TGTGCCAGCAGCACTCCGGCAAAATATGGCTACACCTTC
TRBV5-1,TRBJ1-2,many,-,CASSLESPNYGYTF,TGCGCCAGCAGCTTGGAGTCTCCTAACTATGGCTACACCTTC
TRBV7-2,TRBJ2-1,-,-,CASRQGGGVFLNEQFF,TGTGCCAGCAGGCAGGGGGGCGGGGTGTTTCTTAATGAGCAGTTCTTC
TRBV15,TRBJ2-3,-,-,CATSRDLVVATDTQYF,TGTGCCACCAGCAGAGATCTGGTGGTAGCTACAGATACGCAGTATTTT
TRBV4-3,TRBJ2-1,-,-,CASSQVVGEGNEQFF,TGCGCCAGCAGTCAAGTGGTAGGCGAAGGGAATGAGCAGTTCTTC
TRBV27,TRBJ2-3,few,TRBD1,CASRSGGPTDTQYF,TGTGCCAGCAGATCAGGGGGCCCCACAGATACGCAGTATTTT
TRBV7-2,TRBJ2-5,few,TRBD1,CAPQENGTGYRYQETQYF,TGTGCCCCGCAAGAGAACGGGACAGGGTATCGGTACCAAGAGACCCAGTACTTC
TRBV7-2,TRBJ2-1,-,TRBD2,CTSSLTSGRYNEQFF,TGTACCAGCAGCTTGACTAGCGGGAGGTACAATGAGCAGTTCTTC
TRBV4-1,TRBJ1-2,-,-,CAGSQDLRAPGYTF,TGCGCCGGCAGCCAAGATCTCAGGGCGCCCGGCTACACCTTC
TRBV6-6,TRBJ2-1,-,-,CASSSYIGQFF,TGTGCCAGCAGTTCCTATATTGGGCAGTTCTTC
TRBV25-1,TRBJ1-1,-,-,CASSDARWDTEAFF,TGTGCCAGCAGTGATGCAAGGTGGGACACTGAAGCTTTCTTT
TRBV20-1,TRBJ2-3,many,TRBD2,CSARVNSGGDTQYF,TGCAGTGCTAGAGTTAATAGCGGGGGAGATACGCAGTATTTT
TRBV12-3/TRBV12-4,TRBJ1-5,-,-,CASRLGGEGNQPQHF,TGTGCCAGCAGGTTAGGGGGAGAGGGCAATCAGCCCCAGCATTTT
TRBV20-1,TRBJ1-2,-,TRBD1,CSATQRQGAITIYGYTF,TGCAGTGCCACACAGAGACAGGGGGCGATCACAATCTATGGCTACACCTTC
TRBV20-1,TRBJ2-1,-,-,CSARQRSYSYNEQFF,TGCAGTGCTAGACAACGCAGTTACTCCTACAATGAGCAGTTCTTC
TRBV11-2,TRBJ1-4,-,-,CASSRETGLNEKLFF,TGTGCCAGCAGCCGAGAAACAGGCCTTAATGAAAAACTGTTTTTT
TRBV29-1,TRBJ1-1,few,-,CSVEIWQNTEAFF,TGCAGCGTTGAGATCTGGCAGAACACTGAAGCTTTCTTT
TRBV6-6,TRBJ1-2,once,-,CASSTRQVTLGYTF,TGTGCCAGCAGTACCAGACAGGTTACCCTTGGCTACACCTTC
TRBV9,TRBJ1-3,few,TRBD1,CASSKRTGVTGNTIYF,TGTGCCAGCAGCAAGCGGACAGGAGTTACAGGAAACACCATATATTTT